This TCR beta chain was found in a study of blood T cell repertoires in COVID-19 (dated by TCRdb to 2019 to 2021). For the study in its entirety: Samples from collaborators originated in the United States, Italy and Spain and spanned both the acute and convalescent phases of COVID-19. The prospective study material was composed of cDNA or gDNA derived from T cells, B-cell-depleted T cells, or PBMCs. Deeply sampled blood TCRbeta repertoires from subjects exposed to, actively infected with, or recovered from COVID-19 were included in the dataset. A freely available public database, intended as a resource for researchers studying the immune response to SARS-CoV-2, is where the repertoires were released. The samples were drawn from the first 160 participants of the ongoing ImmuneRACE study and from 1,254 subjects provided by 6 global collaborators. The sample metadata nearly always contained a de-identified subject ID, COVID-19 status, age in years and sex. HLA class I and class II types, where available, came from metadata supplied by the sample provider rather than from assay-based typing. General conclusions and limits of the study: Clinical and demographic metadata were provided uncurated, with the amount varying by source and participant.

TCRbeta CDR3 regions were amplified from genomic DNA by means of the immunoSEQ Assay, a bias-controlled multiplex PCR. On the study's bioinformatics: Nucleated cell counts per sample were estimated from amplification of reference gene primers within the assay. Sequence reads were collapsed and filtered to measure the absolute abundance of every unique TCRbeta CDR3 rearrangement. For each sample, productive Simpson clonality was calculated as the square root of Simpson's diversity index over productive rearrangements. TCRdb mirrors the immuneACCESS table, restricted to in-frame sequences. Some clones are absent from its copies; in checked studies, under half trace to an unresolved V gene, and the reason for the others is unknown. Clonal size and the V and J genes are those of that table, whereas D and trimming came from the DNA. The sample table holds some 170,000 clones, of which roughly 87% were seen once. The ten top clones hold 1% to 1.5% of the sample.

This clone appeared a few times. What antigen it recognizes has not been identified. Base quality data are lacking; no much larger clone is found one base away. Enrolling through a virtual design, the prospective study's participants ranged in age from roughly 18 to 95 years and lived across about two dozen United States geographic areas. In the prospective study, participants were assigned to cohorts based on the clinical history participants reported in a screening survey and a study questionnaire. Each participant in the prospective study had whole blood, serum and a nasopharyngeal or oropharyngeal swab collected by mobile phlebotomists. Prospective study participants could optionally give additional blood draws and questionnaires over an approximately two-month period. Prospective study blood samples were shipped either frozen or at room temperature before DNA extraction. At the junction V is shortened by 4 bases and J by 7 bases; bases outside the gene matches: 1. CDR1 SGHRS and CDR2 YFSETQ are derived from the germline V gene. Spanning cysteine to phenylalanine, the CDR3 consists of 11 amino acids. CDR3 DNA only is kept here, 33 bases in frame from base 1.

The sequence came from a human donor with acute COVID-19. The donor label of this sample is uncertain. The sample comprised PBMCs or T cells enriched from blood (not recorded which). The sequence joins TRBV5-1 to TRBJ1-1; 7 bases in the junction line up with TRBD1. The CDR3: CASSGDSEAFF. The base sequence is TGCGCCAGCAGCGGGGACAGTGAAGCTTTCTTT.